Following are 32 T cell receptor beta chains from one sample sequenced in a study of cytomegalovirus exposure and HLA in healthy donors. Sequenced by immunoSEQ multiplex PCR; TCRdb stores in-frame clones only, minus some. The table records 90,000 to 110,000 clones, approximately 90% of them present only once. Sequencing used PBMCs. The receptors were sampled from a woman between 18 and 30 years old in good health and CMV-seropositive.

V and J are TRBV5-1 and TRBJ2-2; 11 bases agree with TRBD2. The V segment lost 4 bases and the J segment 4 bases; nucleotides outside the gene matches: 3. Per germline, CDR1 SGHRS and CDR2 YFSETQ. This CDR3 comprises 15 residues. In nucleotides, the CDR3 is TGCGCCAGCAGCGGCACTAGCGGGAGCACCGGGGAGCTGTTTTTT. Its protein is CASSGTSGSTGELFF.

CDR3 amino acids: CASSMDRASNQPQHF. The CDR3 DNA reads as TGTGCCAGTAGTATGGACAGGGCTAGCAATCAGCCCCAGCATTTT. The chain employs TRBV19 and TRBJ1-5, with 8 bases that match TRBD1. The V and J ends lost 3 bases and 0 bases, in that order; junction bases with no gene match: 1. The germline gives CDR1 LNHDA, CDR2 SQIVND (reference sequence). The CDR3 length is 15 residues.

The gene calls are TRBV4-1 and TRBJ2-7; 11 bases align to TRBD2. The CDR3 is made up of 15 amino acids. The V segment lost 2 bases and the J segment 6 bases; nucleotides outside the gene matches: 6. Germline V gives CDR1 MGHRA, CDR2 YSYEKL. CDR3 bases: TGCGCCAGCAGCCAATTAGCGGGAGGGCCGTTCGAGCAGTACTTC. This sequence encodes CASSQLAGGPFEQYF.

The chain employs TRBV11-1 and TRBJ2-7; tentative D call: TRBD1 (5 bases). This CDR3 spans 13 amino acids. Germline V gene sequence: CDR1 SGHAT, CDR2 FQDESV (reference sequence). V was trimmed by 2 bases and J by 7 bases, leaving 12 bases between them. This chain's CDR3 is CASSLRGKGEQYF. DNA of the CDR3: TGTGCCAGCAGCTTAAGGGGAAAAGGGGAGCAGTACTTC.

The gene calls are TRBV28 and TRBJ2-5, with D possibly matching TRBD2 (5 bases). With 8 bases removed from V and 5 bases from J, the gap between germline ends came to 12 bases. The CDR3 length is 12 residues. From germline, CDR1 is MDHEN and CDR2 SYDVKM. The CDR3: CASGQRRETQYF. The CDR3 nucleotides are TGTGCCAGCGGGCAAAGGAGGGAGACCCAGTACTTC.

The CDR3 region is CASGSGDSGGGYTF. Written as DNA, the CDR3 is TGTGCTAGTGGTTCAGGGGACAGCGGGGGTGGCTACACCTTC. The chain recombines TRBV12-5 with TRBJ1-2, with 7 positions matching TRBD1. Germline V gene sequence: CDR1 LGHNT, CDR2 FRNRAP. The V gene end was trimmed by 4 bases and the J gene end by 7 bases; junction bases not matched to a gene: 9. CDR3 length: 14 amino acids.

DNA for the CDR3: TGTGCCAGCAGCTTAGTCGCCCGGCGGTACGAGCAGTACTTC. Translating gives CASSLVARRYEQYF. The chain recombines TRBV7-8 with TRBJ2-7; D is unclear. There are 14 residues in the CDR3. V was trimmed by 1 base and J by 4 bases, leaving 11 bases between them. Looked up from germline, CDR1 is SGHVS and CDR2 is FQNEAQ.

The chain couples TRBV5-6 to TRBJ1-2, with unresolved D. Germline CDR1 SGHDT, CDR2 YYEEEE. V lost 0 bases to trimming and J lost 4 bases, with 10 bases between them. The CDR3 runs to 14 residues. CDR3: CASSLEPGTYGYTF. For the CDR3, the DNA is TGTGCCAGCAGCTTGGAGCCGGGTACCTATGGCTACACCTTC. Full variable domain (missing parts from reference TRBV5-6 and TRBJ1-2): DAGVTQSPTHLIKTRGQQVTLRCSPKSGHDTVSWYQQALGQGPQFIFQYYEEEERQRGNFPDRFSGHQFPNYSSELNVNALLLGDSALYLCASSLEPGTYGYTFGSGTRLTVV.

The chain joins TRBV10-3 to TRBJ2-5; 9 bases match TRBD1. CDR1 and CDR2 from the germline V gene are ENHRY and SYGVKD. The length of the CDR3 is 15 residues. J gave up 4 bases and V 8 bases, and 11 bases lay outside the gene matches. The CDR3 DNA is TGTGCCATCGGGAGGGGACAGGGCTTCTCAGAGACCCAGTACTTC. Translating gives CAIGRGQGFSETQYF.

The rearrangement uses TRBV13 and TRBJ1-4, with 7 bases that match TRBD1. CDR3 length equals 15 residues. With V trimmed by 3 bases and J by 3 bases, 4 bases remained unmatched. CDR1 and CDR2 (germline): PRHDT, FYEKMQ (reference sequence). CDR3 DNA: TGTGCCAGCAGCTTCAGGGGGAACCCTAATGAAAAACTGTTTTTT. Translating gives CASSFRGNPNEKLFF.

The rearrangement links TRBV11-3 to TRBJ2-1, with D perhaps matching TRBD1 (5 bases). CDR1 and CDR2 (germline): SGHNT, YENEEA. This CDR3 is 14 amino acids long. With 5 bases removed from V and 9 bases from J, the gap between germline ends came to 17 bases. Written as DNA, the CDR3 is TGTGCCAGCAGCCCGGATAGGGGCTATGGTGAGCAGTTCTTC. Protein: CASSPDRGYGEQFF.

The rearrangement links TRBV7-3 to TRBJ2-1; TRBD2 is a possible D gene (6 bases). V was trimmed by 8 bases and J by 7 bases, leaving 12 bases between them. The CDR3 contains 12 residues. Germline values: CDR1 SGHTA, CDR2 FQGTGA. CDR3 coding DNA: TGTGCCAGCGGCGCAGGGAGGAATGAGCAGTTCTTC. Translation: CASGAGRNEQFF. The variable domain in full, with the rest retrieved from reference TRBV7-3 and TRBJ2-1, is GAGVSQTPSNKVTEKGKYVELRCDPISGHTALYWYRQSLGQGPEFLIYFQGTGAADDSGLPNDRFFAVRPEGSVSTLKIQRTERGDSAVYLCASGAGRNEQFFGPGTRLTVL.

The chain employs TRBV6-5 and TRBJ1-6, with D unresolved. The CDR3 runs to 14 residues. Per germline, CDR1 MNHEY and CDR2 SVGAGI. Between the trimmed V and J ends, which lost 2 bases and 6 bases, there was a span of 8 bases. The CDR3 nucleotides are TGTGCCAGCAGTTACGGGCAGTCTAATTCACCCCTCCACTTT. Residues: CASSYGQSNSPLHF.

V and J are TRBV27 and TRBJ2-2; 8 bases line up with TRBD1. Germline CDR1 and CDR2: MNHEY and SMNVEV (reference sequence). The CDR3 is 16 residues long. Germline trimming cut 3 bases from V and 4 bases from J; bases unmatched to any gene: 7. CDR3 DNA: TGTGCCAGCAGTTTCTCCATGACAGGGGTCACCGGGGAGCTGTTTTTT. Residues: CASSFSMTGVTGELFF.

The chain carries TRBV28 and TRBJ1-1, with TRBD1 as a possible D gene (5 bases). The CDR3 extends over 13 amino acids. V was pared by 6 bases and J by 1 base, with 9 bases between. Germline V lookup: CDR1 MDHEN, CDR2 SYDVKM. The CDR3 DNA follows: TGTGCCAGCAGGAATAGGGGGAACACTGAAGCTTTCTTT. It is translated as CASRNRGNTEAFF.

The V and J genes are TRBV11-2 and TRBJ2-1; TRBD1 agrees at 12 bases. The V gene's germline CDR1 is SGHAT and CDR2 FQNNGV. V dropped 5 bases and J dropped 8; count of bases not matched to a gene: 7. CDR3 length: 15 residues. The CDR3, as DNA: TGTGCCAGCAGCCCAGGGACAGGGGGCTTGCATGAGCAGTTCTTC. Amino acids: CASSPGTGGLHEQFF.

This rearrangement joins TRBV5-4 to TRBJ2-6; D call uncertain. Per the germline V gene, CDR1 is SGHNT and CDR2 is YYREEE (reference sequence). The CDR3 covers 15 residues. V lost 4 bases to trimming and J lost 0 bases, with 8 bases between them. CDR3 residues: CASSPYNSGANVLTF. For the CDR3, the DNA is TGTGCCAGCAGCCCTTACAACTCTGGGGCCAACGTCCTGACTTTC.

J is TRBJ2-1 and V is TRBV19; a weak D match, TRBD1 (6 bases). The CDR3 spans 14 residues. Germline V gene data show CDR1 as LNHDA and CDR2 as SQIVND (reference sequence). V lost 2 bases, J lost 3 bases, and 8 bases lay in between. CDR3 coding DNA: TGTGCCAGTAGTATACAGGGGCTCTACAATGAGCAGTTCTTC. Its translation is CASSIQGLYNEQFF.

This chain links TRBV6-5 with TRBJ1-1, with D possibly matching TRBD1 (6 bases). The CDR3 extends over 13 amino acids. Germline CDR1 is MNHEY and CDR2 is SVGAGI. The ends were cut back, 2 bases at V and 5 bases at J, with 9 bases in the middle. CDR3 region: CASSYTQGTEAFF. Written as DNA, the CDR3 is TGTGCCAGCAGTTACACACAGGGAACTGAAGCTTTCTTT.

A few counts support this clone. This rearrangement joins TRBV12-1 to TRBJ1-6. TRBV12-1 is tagged as a pseudogene. The CDR3 runs 15 residues. CDR3 residues: CASSPSENGKSPLHF. CDR3 DNA sequence: TGTGCCAGCAGCCCATCGGAGAACGGCAAATCACCCCTCCACTTT.

This clone has a handful of counts. One end of the junction fails to match germline, which may point to a read error. The J gene is TRBJ1-2, the V gene TRBV7-7; 7 bases match TRBD1. Germline CDR1 reads SSHAT; CDR2 reads FNYEAQ (reference sequence). This CDR3 has 17 amino acids. In DNA form, the CDR3 reads TGTGCTAGCAGCCGCCGGGACAGCAGGACGGGTCTCTATGGCTACACCTTC. It codes for CASSRRDSRTGLYGYTF.

This chain links TRBV25-1 with TRBJ1-1; D is uncertain. The CDR3 consists of 16 residues. Between the trimmed V and J ends, which lost 1 base and 1 base, there was a span of 13 bases. Per the germline V gene, CDR1 is MGHDK and CDR2 is SYGVNS. This CDR3 is CASSESGSSSNTEAFF. The CDR3, as DNA: TGTGCCAGCAGTGAATCAGGCAGCTCTTCGAACACTGAAGCTTTCTTT.

About this clone: Other DNA sequences in this sample translate to the same CDR3. CDR3 loop: CASSYSRETQYF. The CDR3 nucleotides are TGTGCCAGCAGTTACTCTCGAGAGACCCAGTACTTC. The rearrangement uses TRBV6-5 and TRBJ2-5; D call uncertain. The germline V and J ends were trimmed by 0 bases and 4 bases, with 3 bases remaining between them. The germline CDR1 and CDR2 sequences are MNHEY and SVGAGI. This CDR3 is built from 12 residues.

This chain links TRBV15 with TRBJ2-7; D perhaps matches TRBD1 (6 bases). V was shortened by 4 bases and J by 1 base, with 11 bases between the two germline ends. From germline, CDR1 is LNHNV and CDR2 YYDKDF (reference sequence). This CDR3 has 14 residues. The CDR3 sequence: CATSKDRGSYEQYF. CDR3 DNA: TGTGCCACCAGCAAGGACAGAGGATCCTACGAGCAGTACTTC.

Points on this clone: A read error may account for a junction end that differs from germline. The rearrangement joins TRBV7-7 to TRBJ2-5, with D possibly being TRBD1 (5 bases). CDR3 length: 15 residues. Germline CDR1 and CDR2: SSHAT and FNYEAQ (reference sequence). CDR3 coding DNA: TGTGCTAGCAGCCAGCGTAGGGGTTTCCAAGAGACCCAGTACTTC. Translating it yields CASSQRRGFQETQYF.

The gene calls are TRBV4-1 and TRBJ2-5; 10 bases map to TRBD1. Germline values: CDR1 MGHRA, CDR2 YSYEKL. After removal of 4 bases from V and 4 bases from J, the junction contained 6 bases not matched to a gene. The CDR3 is made up of 15 amino acids. The CDR3 loop is CASSPGQGVRETQYF. DNA of the CDR3: TGCGCCAGCAGCCCTGGACAGGGGGTTAGAGAGACCCAGTACTTC.

The V and J genes are TRBV13 and TRBJ2-5, with 14 bases lining up with TRBD2. The CDR3 runs to 16 residues. In germline, CDR1 is PRHDT, CDR2 FYEKMQ (reference sequence). V was pared by 6 bases and J by 6 bases, with 9 bases of the junction left unmatched. The CDR3: CASRKTGTSGGKTQYF. CDR3 sequence (DNA): TGTGCCAGCAGAAAAACCGGGACTAGCGGGGGAAAGACCCAGTACTTC.

In its sample, this clone was seen a few times. This chain uses TRBV28 with TRBJ1-1; no firm D call. This CDR3 is built from 15 residues. The V gene's germline CDR1 is MDHEN and CDR2 SYDVKM. The V gene lost 1 base and the J gene lost 3 bases, with 12 bases spanning the gap. The CDR3 coding sequence is TGTGCCAGCAGTTTATTTGTGGAGTGGTACACTGAAGCTTTCTTT. Its translation: CASSLFVEWYTEAFF.

The genes are TRBV18 and TRBJ2-7, with D possibly matching TRBD2 (6 bases). The CDR3 extends over 15 amino acids. Germline-derived CDR1 and CDR2 are KGHSH and LQKENI. V was pared by 3 bases and J by 3 bases, with 15 bases between. CDR3 nucleotide sequence: TGTGCCAGCTCACCCCGGCTGGTCGGGGGCTACGAGCAGTACTTC. Amino acids: CASSPRLVGGYEQYF. Using reference TRBV18 and TRBJ2-7 for the parts outside the CDR3, the full variable domain is NAGVMQNPRHLVRRRGQEARLRCSPMKGHSHVYWYRQLPEEGLKFMVYLQKENIIDESGMPKERFSAEFPKEGPSILRIQQVVRGDSAAYFCASSPRLVGGYEQYFGPGTRLTVT.

The CDR3 nucleotides read TGTGCCAGCGCCCCGGGACTCCGTCGCACCTACAATGAGCAGTTCTTC. Its translation: CASAPGLRRTYNEQFF. The rearrangement links TRBV9 to TRBJ2-1, with D perhaps matching TRBD2 (6 bases). CDR3 length equals 16 residues. The germline V gene encodes CDR1 SGDLS and CDR2 YYNGEE. V lost 7 bases, J lost 2 bases, and 19 bases lay in between.

The V and J genes are TRBV4-1 and TRBJ2-7, with D maybe TRBD1 (5 bases). Germline lookup yields CDR1 MGHRA and CDR2 YSYEKL. V gave up 0 bases and J gave up 3 bases, with 15 bases separating them. The CDR3 runs 16 residues. The CDR3 here is CASSQDSAGWVYEQYF. The CDR3 coding sequence is TGCGCCAGCAGCCAAGATTCGGCAGGGTGGGTCTACGAGCAGTACTTC.

This rearrangement joins TRBV30 to TRBJ1-5; D gene ambiguous. Germline CDR1 GTSNPN, CDR2 SVGIG (reference sequence). Deletions cut 1 base from V and 2 bases from J, with 6 bases between. CDR3 length: 13 amino acids. The CDR3 region is CAWSELGNQPQHF. CDR3 coding DNA: TGTGCCTGGAGTGAACTGGGCAATCAGCCCCAGCATTTT.